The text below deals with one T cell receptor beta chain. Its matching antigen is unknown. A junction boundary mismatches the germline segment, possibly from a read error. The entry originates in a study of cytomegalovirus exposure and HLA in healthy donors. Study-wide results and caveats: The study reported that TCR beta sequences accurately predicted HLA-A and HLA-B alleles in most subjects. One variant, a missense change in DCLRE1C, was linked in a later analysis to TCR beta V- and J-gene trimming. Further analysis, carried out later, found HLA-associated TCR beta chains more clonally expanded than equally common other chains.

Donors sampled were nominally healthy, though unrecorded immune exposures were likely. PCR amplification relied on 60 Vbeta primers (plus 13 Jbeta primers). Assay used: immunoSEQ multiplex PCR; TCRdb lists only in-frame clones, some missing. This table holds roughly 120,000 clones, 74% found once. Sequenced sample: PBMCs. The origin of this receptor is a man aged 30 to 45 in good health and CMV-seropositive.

The CDR3 protein is CSSSFTPGLKTSPQHF. CDR3 bases: TGTTCCAGCAGTTTTACCCCGGGACTCAAAACCAGCCCCCAGCATTTT. The chain links TRBV7-9 to TRBJ1-5; D is possibly TRBD1 (5 bases). The CDR3 consists of 16 residues. Germline V lookup: CDR1 SEHNR, CDR2 FQNEAQ (reference sequence).